This T cell receptor beta chain was captured by sequencing in a study of human T cells and chemical hapten exposure (dated by TCRdb to the early 2020s). Broadly, across the study: For sensitization, 2% DPC in acetone was applied to an approximately 2 cm by approximately 2 cm area of upper inner arm skin. Throughout the study period of about 25 weeks, patients also received therapeutic DPC doses to the scalp every week. The study tracked peripheral blood TCR repertoire changes in vivo during primary and secondary sensitization to the hapten diphenylcyclopropenone (DPC) in alopecia patients. Blood samples were taken from patients before sensitization (week 0) and then at 2, 6 and about 24 weeks after DPC sensitization. Libraries were combined into a pool for sequencing, and differences in TCR yield between samples came mainly from small differences in library volumes within the pool. Patch testing was done on the upper back using Finn chambers containing 0.01% DPC, and results were scored after 6 days according to International Contact Dermatitis Research Group standards. For TCR sequencing, blood came from approximately 29 alopecia patients at anywhere from one to four time points (pre-sensitization, 2, 6 and 24 weeks). Alopecia areata with under or over 50% scalp involvement, alopecia totalis and alopecia universalis were represented in the patient cohort, which was mostly female.

Receptor amplification or capture employed RACE. TCRdb records NextSeq 500 as the sequencer. During library preparation, unique molecular identifiers were attached to individual cDNA molecules so that TCRs could be counted quantitatively and reproducibly. For every blood RNA sample, sequencing covered both the TCR alpha and TCR beta chains. In the source study's methods: Samples had a median of about 96,000 TCRs, with a range from roughly 23,224 to 700,000. V, J and CDR3 annotation of the TCR reads was carried out using the Decombinator software suite. To make PS versus PT1 abundance plots, every sample was subsampled to the same number of TCRs (28,000). TCRs were defined as expanded if absent before sensitization and observed at least eight times at the 2-week time point. Using fastp at Q25 and MiXCR, TCRdb reprocessed the public reads and kept productive beta chains. CDR3 protein duplicates are merged, each entry listing the most common genes and DNA. TCRdb's processing, not the authors' own work, is the source of the V and J calls. This sample has approximately 350,000 distinct CDR3 sequences in its table, and roughly 6% of those were observed once. Around 6% of the sample rests with the top ten.

Relative to germline, V is 5 bases shorter and J is 1 base shorter, with 12 bases between their ends. From the cysteine up to the phenylalanine, the CDR3 has a length of 14 residues. CDR3 DNA only is kept here, 42 bases in frame from base 1. The germline V gene sets CDR1 to SGHRS and CDR2 to YFSETQ. This clonotype was seen a few times. It lacks a known antigen. Base qualities are not provided; no much larger clone lies one nucleotide away. The time point label here, explained by the study, means: patch test 2, 6 weeks after DPC sensitization. The sample's treatment or condition, from its label and the paper: therapeutic diphenylcyclopropenone sensitization with weekly scalp DPC. At each patch-test visit, blood was drawn before the patch test was applied. Eligible patients were aged 18 to 70, diagnosed with alopecia, deemed suitable for DPC therapy, and excluded if pregnant. Total RNA was isolated from unfractionated whole blood collected in Tempus Blood RNA tubes.

The investigation overall reported the following: Patch test score correlated positively with the number of PT1 expanded TCRs, reaching significance at thresholds 8, 16 and 32 but not at 4. Because every patient had alopecia, a presumed autoimmune disease, the patients' immune response might differ from that of healthy individuals. DPC sensitization did not change the number of TCRs with a frequency above 1 in 1000, and there was no evidence of changes in global repertoire structure. After repeated subsampling, the strength of the expansion versus patch-test correlation and the threshold at which it became significant changed. Expanded TCRs formed significantly more large CDR3 similarity clusters than pre-sensitization or healthy control sets, consistent with antigen-driven responses.

The chain links TRBV5-1 with TRBJ2-5; TRBD1 is a possible D gene, resting on 5 matching bases. Specimen: whole blood, collected in connection with sensitization to the hapten diphenylcyclopropenone (DPC). The clonotype originates from a woman aged 18 to 35 with alopecia areata. Some clones in this sample may be carry-over from other donors' samples. The nucleotide sequence is given as TGCGCCAGCAGAGCTACAGGAGTCCAAGAGACCCAGTACTTC. It translates as CASRATGVQETQYF.